Listed below are T cell receptor beta chains from one sample, sequenced in a study of blood T cell repertoires in COVID-19. Clones were sequenced by immunoSEQ multiplex PCR, and TCRdb holds only the in-frame ones, with some missing. The repertoire holds 40,000 to 60,000 clones, with around 83% as singletons. The source material was peripheral blood. All receptors derive from a man in his fifties with acute or convalescent COVID-19. The CDR3 runs from the conserved cysteine through the conserved F or W. The D gene is left open where the match is weak. The listing skips clone size in some rows; elsewhere it reads once, few, many or a size class.

v_call: TRBV2; j_call: TRBJ1-4; clone_size: -; d_call: -; cdr3_nt: TGTGCCAGCAGAGGAACAGGGTGGAAACTGTTTTTT; cdr3_aa: CASRGTGWKLFF
v_call: TRBV28; j_call: TRBJ2-3; clone_size: -; d_call: TRBD1; cdr3_nt: TGTGCCAGCAGTTTAAGGGGACAGGTCATGGATACGCAGTATTTT; cdr3_aa: CASSLRGQVMDTQYF
v_call: TRBV19; j_call: TRBJ2-1; clone_size: few; d_call: TRBD2; cdr3_nt: TGTGCCAGTAGTATGGGACTAGCGGGAGGCAATGAGCAGTTCTTC; cdr3_aa: CASSMGLAGGNEQFF
v_call: TRBV19; j_call: TRBJ1-2; clone_size: once; d_call: -; cdr3_nt: TGTGCCAGTAGGGTTTCGGACGGGATTAACTATGGCTACACCTTC; cdr3_aa: CASRVSDGINYGYTF
v_call: TRBV7-9; j_call: TRBJ1-4; clone_size: -; d_call: -; cdr3_nt: TGTGCCAGCAGCTTACCAGGGGCAACTAATGAAAAACTGTTTTTT; cdr3_aa: CASSLPGATNEKLFF
v_call: TRBV7-9; j_call: TRBJ1-2; clone_size: -; d_call: -; cdr3_nt: TGTGCCAGCACCCCCGGAGGCAGCACTAACTATGGCTACACCTTC; cdr3_aa: CASTPGGSTNYGYTF
v_call: TRBV5-1; j_call: TRBJ2-1; clone_size: once; d_call: -; cdr3_nt: TGCGCCAGCAGCTCCCGACCGGGACTCGAGAGGAGGAATGAGCAGTTCTTC; cdr3_aa: CASSSRPGLERRNEQFF
v_call: TRBV15; j_call: TRBJ1-4; clone_size: -; d_call: -; cdr3_nt: TGTGCCACCAGCAGAGATGTCAGGGTTGAAAAACTGTTTTTT; cdr3_aa: CATSRDVRVEKLFF
v_call: TRBV24-1; j_call: TRBJ2-5; clone_size: -; d_call: TRBD2; cdr3_nt: TGTGCCACCGCGCGTGGGACTAGCGGTCGGATAGAGACCCAGTACTTC; cdr3_aa: CATARGTSGRIETQYF
v_call: TRBV7-2; j_call: TRBJ2-3; clone_size: -; d_call: -; cdr3_nt: TGTGCCAGCAGCTTAGTTGGGGGGGCGAACACAGATACGCAGTATTTT; cdr3_aa: CASSLVGGANTDTQYF
v_call: TRBV5-1; j_call: TRBJ2-7; clone_size: -; d_call: TRBD1; cdr3_nt: TGCGCCAGCAGCTCCGGGACAGGGAGTCTCGAGCAGTACTTC; cdr3_aa: CASSSGTGSLEQYF
v_call: TRBV4-2; j_call: TRBJ1-4; clone_size: -; d_call: -; cdr3_nt: TGTGCCAGCAGCCAAGGCGGGGAAACTAATGAAAAACTGTTTTTT; cdr3_aa: CASSQGGETNEKLFF
v_call: TRBV28; j_call: TRBJ1-2; clone_size: once; d_call: -; cdr3_nt: TGTGCCAGCAGTCCATCCCCTAACTATGGCTACACCTTC; cdr3_aa: CASSPSPNYGYTF
v_call: TRBV9; j_call: TRBJ2-1; clone_size: -; d_call: -; cdr3_nt: TGTGCCAGCAGCGTAGGGGCCTCCCTTTTCTCCTACAATGAGCAGTTCTTC; cdr3_aa: CASSVGASLFSYNEQFF
v_call: TRBV7-6; j_call: TRBJ2-5; clone_size: -; d_call: -; cdr3_nt: TGTGCCAGCAGCTTAGCGCAGGGGTGGCGAGAGACCCAGTACTTC; cdr3_aa: CASSLAQGWRETQYF
v_call: TRBV25-1; j_call: TRBJ1-2; clone_size: -; d_call: -; cdr3_nt: TGTGCCAGCAGTTTACAGGGTCATGGCTACACCTTC; cdr3_aa: CASSLQGHGYTF
v_call: TRBV24-1; j_call: TRBJ2-5; clone_size: -; d_call: TRBD1; cdr3_nt: TGTGCCACCAGTGATGCCCCGGGACAGAGGACCCAAGAGACCCAGTACTTC; cdr3_aa: CATSDAPGQRTQETQYF
v_call: TRBV5-4; j_call: TRBJ2-4; clone_size: -; d_call: -; cdr3_nt: TGTGCCAGCAGCTGGGCAGGGGAGGGGAACATTCAGTACTTC; cdr3_aa: CASSWAGEGNIQYF
v_call: TRBV5-4; j_call: TRBJ1-4; clone_size: once; d_call: TRBD1; cdr3_nt: TGTGCCAGCAGCCAACGACAGGGGGCCATTAATGAAAAACTGTTTTTT; cdr3_aa: CASSQRQGAINEKLFF
v_call: TRBV7-2; j_call: TRBJ2-3; clone_size: -; d_call: -; cdr3_nt: TGTGCCAGCAGCTCGAAACAGGCAGATACGCAGTATTTT; cdr3_aa: CASSSKQADTQYF
v_call: TRBV5-4; j_call: TRBJ1-2; clone_size: -; d_call: -; cdr3_nt: TGTGCCAGCAGCCGGCATACTGGACACGAGGGGGTCTATGGCTACACCTTC; cdr3_aa: CASSRHTGHEGVYGYTF
v_call: TRBV7-9; j_call: TRBJ2-6; clone_size: once; d_call: -; cdr3_nt: TGTGCCAGCAGCACGAGGTTCGGCTCTGGGGCCAACGTCCTGACTTTC; cdr3_aa: CASSTRFGSGANVLTF